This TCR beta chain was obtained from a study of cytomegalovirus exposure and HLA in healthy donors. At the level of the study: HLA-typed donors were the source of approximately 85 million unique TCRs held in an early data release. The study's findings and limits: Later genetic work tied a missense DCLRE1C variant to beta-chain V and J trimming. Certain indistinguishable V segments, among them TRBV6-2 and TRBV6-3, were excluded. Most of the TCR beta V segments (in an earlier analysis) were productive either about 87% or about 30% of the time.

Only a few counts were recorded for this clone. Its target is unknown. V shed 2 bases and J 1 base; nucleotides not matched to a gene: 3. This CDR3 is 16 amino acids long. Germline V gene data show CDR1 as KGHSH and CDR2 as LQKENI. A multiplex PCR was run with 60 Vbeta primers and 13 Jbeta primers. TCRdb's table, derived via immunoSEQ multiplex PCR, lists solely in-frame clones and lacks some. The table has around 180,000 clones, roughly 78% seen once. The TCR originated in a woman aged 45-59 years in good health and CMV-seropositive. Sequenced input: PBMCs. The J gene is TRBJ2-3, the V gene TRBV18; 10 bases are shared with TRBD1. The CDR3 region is CASSPYGTGGTDTQYF. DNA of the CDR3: TGTGCCAGCTCACCATACGGGACAGGGGGCACAGATACGCAGTATTTT.